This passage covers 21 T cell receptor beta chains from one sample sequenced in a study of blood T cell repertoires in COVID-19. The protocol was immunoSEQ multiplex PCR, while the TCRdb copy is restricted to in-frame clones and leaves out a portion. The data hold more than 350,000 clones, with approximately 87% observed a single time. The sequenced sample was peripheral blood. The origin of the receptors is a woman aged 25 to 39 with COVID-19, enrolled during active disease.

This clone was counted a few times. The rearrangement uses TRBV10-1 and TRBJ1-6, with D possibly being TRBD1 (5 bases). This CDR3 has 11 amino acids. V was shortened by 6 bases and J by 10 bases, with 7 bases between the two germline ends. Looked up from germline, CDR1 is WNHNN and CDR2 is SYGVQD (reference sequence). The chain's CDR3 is CASRGGSPLHF. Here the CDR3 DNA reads TGCGCCAGCAGGGGGGGGTCACCCCTCCACTTT.

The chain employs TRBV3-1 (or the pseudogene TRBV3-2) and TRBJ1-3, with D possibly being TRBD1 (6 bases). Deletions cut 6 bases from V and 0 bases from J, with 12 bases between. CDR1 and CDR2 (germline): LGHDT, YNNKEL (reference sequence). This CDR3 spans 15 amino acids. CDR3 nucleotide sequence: TGTGCCAGCAGACCGGGACACCGCTCTGGAAACACCATATATTTT. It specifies CASRPGHRSGNTIYF.

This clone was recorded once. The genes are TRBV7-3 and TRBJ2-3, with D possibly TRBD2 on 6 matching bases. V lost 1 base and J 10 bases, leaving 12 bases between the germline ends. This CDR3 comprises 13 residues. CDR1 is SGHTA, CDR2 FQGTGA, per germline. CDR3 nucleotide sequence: TGTGCCAGCAGCTTAATTTCCGGGAGATCGCAGTATTTT. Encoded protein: CASSLISGRSQYF.

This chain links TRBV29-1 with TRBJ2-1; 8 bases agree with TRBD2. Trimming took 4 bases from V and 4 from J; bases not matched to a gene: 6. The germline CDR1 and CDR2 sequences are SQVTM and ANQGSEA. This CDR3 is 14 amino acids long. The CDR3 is CSVAGRGSYNEQFF. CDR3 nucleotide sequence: TGCAGCGTTGCCGGGAGGGGTTCATACAATGAGCAGTTCTTC.

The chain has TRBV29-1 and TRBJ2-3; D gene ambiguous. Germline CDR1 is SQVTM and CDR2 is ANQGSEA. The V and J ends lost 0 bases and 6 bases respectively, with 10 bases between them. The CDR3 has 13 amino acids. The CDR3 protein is CSVEEWLRDTQYF. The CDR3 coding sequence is TGCAGCGTTGAAGAGTGGTTGCGGGATACGCAGTATTTT.

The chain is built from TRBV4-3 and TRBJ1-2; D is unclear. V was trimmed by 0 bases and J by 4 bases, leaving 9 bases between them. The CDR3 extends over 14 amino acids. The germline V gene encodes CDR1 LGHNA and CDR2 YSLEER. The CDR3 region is CASSQEAGFYGYTF. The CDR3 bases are TGCGCCAGCAGCCAAGAGGCAGGCTTCTATGGCTACACCTTC.

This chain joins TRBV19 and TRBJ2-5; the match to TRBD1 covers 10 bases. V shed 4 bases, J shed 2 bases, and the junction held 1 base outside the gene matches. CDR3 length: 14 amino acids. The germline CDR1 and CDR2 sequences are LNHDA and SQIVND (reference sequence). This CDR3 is CASSTDRGQETQYF. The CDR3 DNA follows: TGTGCCAGTAGTACGGACAGGGGGCAAGAGACCCAGTACTTC.

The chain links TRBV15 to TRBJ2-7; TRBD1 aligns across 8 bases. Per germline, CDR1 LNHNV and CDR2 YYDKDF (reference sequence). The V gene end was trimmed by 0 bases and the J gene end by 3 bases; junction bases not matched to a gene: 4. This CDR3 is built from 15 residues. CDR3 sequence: CATSRDRGRSYEQYF. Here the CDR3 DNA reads TGTGCCACCAGCAGAGACAGGGGGCGCAGCTACGAGCAGTACTTC.

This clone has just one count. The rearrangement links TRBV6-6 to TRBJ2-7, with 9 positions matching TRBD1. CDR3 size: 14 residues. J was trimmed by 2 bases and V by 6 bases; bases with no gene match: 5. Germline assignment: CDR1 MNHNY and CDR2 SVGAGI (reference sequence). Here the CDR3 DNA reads TGTGCCAGCAGAAACCGGGACAGGGCCTACGAGCAGTACTTC. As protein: CASRNRDRAYEQYF.

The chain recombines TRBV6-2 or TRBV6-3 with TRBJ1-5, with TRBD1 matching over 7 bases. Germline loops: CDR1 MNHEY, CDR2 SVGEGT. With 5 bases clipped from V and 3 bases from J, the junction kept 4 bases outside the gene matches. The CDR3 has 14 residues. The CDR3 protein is CASSRGTDNQPQHF. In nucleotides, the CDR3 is TGTGCCAGCAGTCGGGGGACAGACAATCAGCCCCAGCATTTT.

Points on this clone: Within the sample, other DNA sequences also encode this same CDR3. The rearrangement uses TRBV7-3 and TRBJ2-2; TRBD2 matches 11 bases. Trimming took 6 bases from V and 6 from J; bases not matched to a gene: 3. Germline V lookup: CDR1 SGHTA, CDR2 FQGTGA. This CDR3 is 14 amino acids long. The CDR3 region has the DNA TGTGCCAGCAGTCCGGGACTAGCGGCCGGGGAGCTGTTTTTT. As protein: CASSPGLAAGELFF. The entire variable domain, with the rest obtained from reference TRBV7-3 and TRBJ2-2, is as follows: GAGVSQTPSNKVTEKGKYVELRCDPISGHTALYWYRQSLGQGPEFLIYFQGTGAADDSGLPNDRFFAVRPEGSVSTLKIQRTERGDSAVYLCASSPGLAAGELFFGEGSRLTVL.

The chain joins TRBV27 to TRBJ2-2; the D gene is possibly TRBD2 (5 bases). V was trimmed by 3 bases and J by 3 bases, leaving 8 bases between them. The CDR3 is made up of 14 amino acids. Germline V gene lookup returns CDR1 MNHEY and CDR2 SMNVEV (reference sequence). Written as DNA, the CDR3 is TGTGCCAGCAGTTTCGACTACTACACCGGGGAGCTGTTTTTT. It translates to CASSFDYYTGELFF.

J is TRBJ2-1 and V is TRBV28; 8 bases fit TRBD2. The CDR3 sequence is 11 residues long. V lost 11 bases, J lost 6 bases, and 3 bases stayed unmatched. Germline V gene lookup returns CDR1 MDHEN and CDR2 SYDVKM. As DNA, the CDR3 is TGTGCCTCGCTAGCGGGCAATGAGCAGTTCTTC. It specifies CASLAGNEQFF.

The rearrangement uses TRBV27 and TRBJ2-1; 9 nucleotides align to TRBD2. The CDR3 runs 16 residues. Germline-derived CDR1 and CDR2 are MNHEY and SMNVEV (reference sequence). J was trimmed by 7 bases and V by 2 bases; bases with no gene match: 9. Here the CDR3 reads CASSLPAGGPMNEQFF. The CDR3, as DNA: TGTGCCAGCAGTTTACCAGCGGGAGGCCCCATGAATGAGCAGTTCTTC.

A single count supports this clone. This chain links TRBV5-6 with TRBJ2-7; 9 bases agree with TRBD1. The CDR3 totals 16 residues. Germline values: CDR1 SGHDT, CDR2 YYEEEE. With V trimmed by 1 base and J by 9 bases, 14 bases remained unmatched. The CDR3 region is CASSLYRDRVTLGQYF. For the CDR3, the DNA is TGTGCCAGCAGCTTGTACCGGGACAGGGTGACCTTGGGGCAGTACTTC.

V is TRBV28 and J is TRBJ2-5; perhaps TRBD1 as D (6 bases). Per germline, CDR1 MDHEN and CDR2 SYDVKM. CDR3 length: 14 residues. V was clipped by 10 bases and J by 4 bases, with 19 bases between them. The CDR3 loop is CATRERGRGETQYF. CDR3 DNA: TGTGCCACCCGAGAGAGAGGCAGGGGAGAGACCCAGTACTTC.

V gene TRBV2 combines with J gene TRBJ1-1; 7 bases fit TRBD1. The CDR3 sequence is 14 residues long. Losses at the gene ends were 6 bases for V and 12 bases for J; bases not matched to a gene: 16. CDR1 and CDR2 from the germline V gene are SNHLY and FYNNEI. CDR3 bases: TGTGCCAGCAGCCTTCCATCTACCGACAGGGAAACTTTCTTT. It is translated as CASSLPSTDRETFF.

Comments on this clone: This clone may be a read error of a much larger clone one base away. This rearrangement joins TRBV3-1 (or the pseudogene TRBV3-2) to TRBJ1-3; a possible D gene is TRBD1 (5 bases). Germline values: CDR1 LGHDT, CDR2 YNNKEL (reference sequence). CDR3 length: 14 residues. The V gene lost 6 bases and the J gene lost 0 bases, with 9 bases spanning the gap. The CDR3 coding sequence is TGTGCCAGCAGTCCGACAGTCTCTGGAAACACCATATATTTT. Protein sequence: CASSPTVSGNTIYF.

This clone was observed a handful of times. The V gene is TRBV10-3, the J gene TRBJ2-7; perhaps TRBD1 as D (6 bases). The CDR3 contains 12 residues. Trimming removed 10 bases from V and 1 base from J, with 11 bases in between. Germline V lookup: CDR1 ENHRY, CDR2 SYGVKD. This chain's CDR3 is CASGQISYEQYF. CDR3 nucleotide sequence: TGTGCCAGCGGACAGATTTCCTACGAGCAGTACTTC.

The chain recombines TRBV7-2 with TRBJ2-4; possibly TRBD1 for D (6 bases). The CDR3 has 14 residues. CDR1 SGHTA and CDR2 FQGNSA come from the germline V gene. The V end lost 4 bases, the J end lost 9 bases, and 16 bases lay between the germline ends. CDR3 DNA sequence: TGTGCCAGCAGCTCCCGACAGGTACTTGGCATTCAGTACTTC. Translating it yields CASSSRQVLGIQYF.

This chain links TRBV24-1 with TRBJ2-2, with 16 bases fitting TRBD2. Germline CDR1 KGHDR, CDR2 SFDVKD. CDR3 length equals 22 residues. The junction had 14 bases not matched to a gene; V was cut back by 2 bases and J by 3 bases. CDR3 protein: CATSDSGEPGLAGGPDTGELFF. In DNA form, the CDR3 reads TGTGCCACCAGTGATTCGGGGGAACCGGGACTAGCGGGAGGGCCAGACACCGGGGAGCTGTTTTTT.